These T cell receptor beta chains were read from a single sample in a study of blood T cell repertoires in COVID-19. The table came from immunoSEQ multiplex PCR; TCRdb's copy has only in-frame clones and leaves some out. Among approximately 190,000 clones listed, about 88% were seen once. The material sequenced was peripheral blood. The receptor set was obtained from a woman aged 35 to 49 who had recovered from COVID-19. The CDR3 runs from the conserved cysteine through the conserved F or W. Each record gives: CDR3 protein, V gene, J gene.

CDR3 protein: CASSLVGRVDYEQYF; V gene: TRBV5-6; J gene: TRBJ2-7
CDR3 protein: CASSLGWRGGETQYF; V gene: TRBV11-1; J gene: TRBJ2-5
CDR3 protein: CASSPLSGSSETQYF; V gene: TRBV18; J gene: TRBJ2-5
CDR3 protein: CASSPPLAGDDTQYF; V gene: TRBV18; J gene: TRBJ2-3
CDR3 protein: CASSLDLDRNNQPQHF; V gene: TRBV11-2; J gene: TRBJ1-5
CDR3 protein: CSVERGDPSPQYF; V gene: TRBV29-1; J gene: TRBJ2-5
CDR3 protein: CASSEALRRANEQFF; V gene: TRBV6-1; J gene: TRBJ2-1
CDR3 protein: CAISEAGSPYEQYF; V gene: TRBV10-3; J gene: TRBJ2-7
CDR3 protein: CASSGAGQSSYEQYF; V gene: TRBV5-6; J gene: TRBJ2-7
CDR3 protein: CASSLGQAAGELFF; V gene: TRBV11-3; J gene: TRBJ2-2
CDR3 protein: CASSREGAGDSDTQYF; V gene: TRBV7-6; J gene: TRBJ2-3
CDR3 protein: CSAWASGSGELFF; V gene: TRBV29-1; J gene: TRBJ2-2
CDR3 protein: CAWSVAGYGYTF; V gene: TRBV30; J gene: TRBJ1-2
CDR3 protein: CSTGDSMGTQYF; V gene: TRBV29-1; J gene: TRBJ2-5
CDR3 protein: CASSYSTDRWRQAEAFF; V gene: TRBV6-2/TRBV6-3; J gene: TRBJ1-1
CDR3 protein: CASSRDRSSYEQYF; V gene: TRBV6-5; J gene: TRBJ2-7
CDR3 protein: CASSIDGGGISNQPQHF; V gene: TRBV19; J gene: TRBJ1-5
CDR3 protein: CASSFPRGSNQPQHF; V gene: TRBV28; J gene: TRBJ1-5
CDR3 protein: CASSVAGGTGRQNEQFF; V gene: TRBV9; J gene: TRBJ2-1
CDR3 protein: CASSFRTGDYEQYF; V gene: TRBV7-9; J gene: TRBJ2-7
CDR3 protein: CASSAGARTEAFF; V gene: TRBV6-4; J gene: TRBJ1-1
CDR3 protein: CASTPGYSYEQYF; V gene: TRBV25-1; J gene: TRBJ2-7
CDR3 protein: CASSQEGQGYSPLHF; V gene: TRBV3-1/TRBV3-2; J gene: TRBJ1-6
CDR3 protein: CASSSGTGNNEQFF; V gene: TRBV5-1; J gene: TRBJ2-1
CDR3 protein: CASSLFLSWGTSNYNEQFF; V gene: TRBV5-8; J gene: TRBJ2-1
CDR3 protein: CAWSRGTGGVSLGGYTF; V gene: TRBV30; J gene: TRBJ1-2
CDR3 protein: CASSQDRGLAGDTQYF; V gene: TRBV3-1/TRBV3-2; J gene: TRBJ2-3
CDR3 protein: CASSSFGTGDNEQFF; V gene: TRBV28; J gene: TRBJ2-1
CDR3 protein: CASLGRQGASLENTIYF; V gene: TRBV19; J gene: TRBJ1-3
CDR3 protein: CASSQRQGDEKLFF; V gene: TRBV7-8; J gene: TRBJ1-4
CDR3 protein: CASEGGTEQYF; V gene: TRBV7-9; J gene: TRBJ2-7
CDR3 protein: CASSVGQGQGTSGNTIYF; V gene: TRBV9; J gene: TRBJ1-3
CDR3 protein: CASSIRTAPYEQYF; V gene: TRBV7-6; J gene: TRBJ2-7
CDR3 protein: CASSLDGSGSPLYEQYF; V gene: TRBV5-1; J gene: TRBJ2-7
CDR3 protein: CASSVGGSGGTDTQYF; V gene: TRBV9; J gene: TRBJ2-3
CDR3 protein: CSVERDEQFF; V gene: TRBV29-1; J gene: TRBJ2-1
CDR3 protein: CASSQDKRGGEAFF; V gene: TRBV4-2; J gene: TRBJ1-1
CDR3 protein: CAWSVTGNGYTF; V gene: TRBV30; J gene: TRBJ1-2
CDR3 protein: CASTQGGGPYNEQFF; V gene: TRBV6-5; J gene: TRBJ2-1
CDR3 protein: CASSLALGRHEQFF; V gene: TRBV7-8; J gene: TRBJ2-1